One TCR beta chain is described in this entry. Its antigen is not known. This entry belongs to a study of type 1 and type 2 diabetes patients. Study outcomes and limitations: With limited T2D and control samples, some T1D-only expanded clones may not be T1D-specific.

V lost 4 bases, J lost 7 bases, and 7 bases stayed unmatched. The CDR3 totals 14 residues. CDR1 is SQVTM, CDR2 ANQGSEA, per germline. Amplification started from genomic DNA. The TCR beta CDR3 region was amplified using 30 forward and 13 reverse primers. TCRdb re-called the multiplex PCR reads through MiXCR, storing one row per CDR3 protein. The data hold more than 250,000 distinct CDR3 sequences, with roughly 50% observed a single time. This sequence originates from a man aged 18-30 years with type 2 diabetes. The gene calls are TRBV29-1 and TRBJ2-1, with TRBD2 identical over 10 bases. The sequenced material came from peripheral blood mononuclear cells (PBMCs). This CDR3 is CSVGASGRMNEQFF. The CDR3 coding sequence is TGCAGCGTTGGGGCTAGCGGGAGAATGAATGAGCAGTTCTTC.